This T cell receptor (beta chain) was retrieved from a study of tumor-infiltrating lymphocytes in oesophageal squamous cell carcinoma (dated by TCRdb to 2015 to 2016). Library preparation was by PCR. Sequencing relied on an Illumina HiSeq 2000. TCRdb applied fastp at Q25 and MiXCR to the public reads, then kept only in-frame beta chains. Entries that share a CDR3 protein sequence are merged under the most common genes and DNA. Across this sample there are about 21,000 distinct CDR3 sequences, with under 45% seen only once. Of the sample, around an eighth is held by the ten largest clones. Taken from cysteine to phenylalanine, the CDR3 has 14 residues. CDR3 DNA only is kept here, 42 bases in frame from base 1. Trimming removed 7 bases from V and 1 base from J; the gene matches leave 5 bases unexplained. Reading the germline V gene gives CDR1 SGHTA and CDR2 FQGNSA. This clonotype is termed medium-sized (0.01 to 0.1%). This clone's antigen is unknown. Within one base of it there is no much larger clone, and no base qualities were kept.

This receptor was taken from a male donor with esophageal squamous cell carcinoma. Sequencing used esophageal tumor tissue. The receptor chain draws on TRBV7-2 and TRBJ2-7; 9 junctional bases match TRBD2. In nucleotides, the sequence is TGTGCCAGCACCATAGCGGGAGTGTCCTACGAGCAGTACTTC. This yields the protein CASTIAGVSYEQYF.